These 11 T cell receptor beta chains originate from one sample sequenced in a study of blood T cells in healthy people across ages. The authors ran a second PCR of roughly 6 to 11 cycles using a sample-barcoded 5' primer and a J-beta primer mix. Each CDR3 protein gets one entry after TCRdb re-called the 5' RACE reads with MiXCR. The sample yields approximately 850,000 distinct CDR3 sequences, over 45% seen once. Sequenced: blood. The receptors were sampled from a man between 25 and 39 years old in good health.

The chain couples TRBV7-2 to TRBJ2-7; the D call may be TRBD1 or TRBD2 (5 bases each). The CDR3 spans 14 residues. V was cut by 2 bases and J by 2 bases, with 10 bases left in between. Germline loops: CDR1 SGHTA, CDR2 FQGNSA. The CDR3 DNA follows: TGTGCCAGCAGCTTATTTGGGGGAGCCTACGAGCAGTACTTC. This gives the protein CASSLFGGAYEQYF.

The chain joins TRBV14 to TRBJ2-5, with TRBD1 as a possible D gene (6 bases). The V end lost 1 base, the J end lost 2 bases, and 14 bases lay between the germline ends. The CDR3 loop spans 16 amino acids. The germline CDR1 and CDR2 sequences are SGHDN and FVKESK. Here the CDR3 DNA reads TGTGCCAGCAGCCAAGGGGCGACAGGTCCACAAGAGACCCAGTACTTC. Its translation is CASSQGATGPQETQYF.

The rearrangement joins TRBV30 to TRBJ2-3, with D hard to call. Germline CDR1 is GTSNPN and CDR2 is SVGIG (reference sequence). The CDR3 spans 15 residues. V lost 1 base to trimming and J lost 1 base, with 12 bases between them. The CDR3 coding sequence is TGTGCCTGGAGTGGGAAGGGAAAAGGCACAGATACGCAGTATTTT. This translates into CAWSGKGKGTDTQYF. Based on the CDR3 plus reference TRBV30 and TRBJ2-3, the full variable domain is SQTIHQWPATLVQPVGSPLSLECTVEGTSNPNLYWYRQAAGRGLQLLFYSVGIGQISSEVPQNLSASRPQDRQFILSSKKLLLSDSGFYLCAWSGKGKGTDTQYFGPGTRLTVL.

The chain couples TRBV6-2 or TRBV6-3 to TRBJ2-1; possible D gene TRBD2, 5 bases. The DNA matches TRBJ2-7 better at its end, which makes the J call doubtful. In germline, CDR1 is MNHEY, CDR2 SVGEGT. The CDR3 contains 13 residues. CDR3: CASSTGLYNEQYF. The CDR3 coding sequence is TGTGCCAGCAGCACGGGATTGTACAATGAGCAGTACTTC.

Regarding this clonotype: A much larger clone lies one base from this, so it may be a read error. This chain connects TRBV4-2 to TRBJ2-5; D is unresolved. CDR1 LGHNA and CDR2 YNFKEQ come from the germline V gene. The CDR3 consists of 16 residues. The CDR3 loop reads CASGQDAAPNQETQYF. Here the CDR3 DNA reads TGTGCCAGCGGCCAAGATGCGGCCCCGAACCAAGAGACCCAGTACTTC.

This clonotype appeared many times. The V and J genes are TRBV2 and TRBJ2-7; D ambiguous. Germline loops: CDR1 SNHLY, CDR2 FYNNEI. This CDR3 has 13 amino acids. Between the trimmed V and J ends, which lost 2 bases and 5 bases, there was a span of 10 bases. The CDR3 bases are TGTGCCAGCAGTGAATTCCCCTCGAACGAGCAGTACTTC. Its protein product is CASSEFPSNEQYF.

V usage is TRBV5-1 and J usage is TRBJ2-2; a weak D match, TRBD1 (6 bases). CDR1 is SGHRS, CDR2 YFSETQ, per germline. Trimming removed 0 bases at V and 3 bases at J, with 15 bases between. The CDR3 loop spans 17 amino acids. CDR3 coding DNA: TGCGCCAGCAGCTTGGCCCCAGGGGCGGAGTACACCGGGGAGCTGTTTTTT. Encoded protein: CASSLAPGAEYTGELFF. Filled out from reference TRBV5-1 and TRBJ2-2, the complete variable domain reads KAGVTQTPRYLIKTRGQQVTLSCSPISGHRSVSWYQQTPGQGLQFLFEYFSETQRNKGNFPGRFSGRQFSNSRSEMNVSTLELGDSALYLCASSLAPGAEYTGELFFGEGSRLTVL.

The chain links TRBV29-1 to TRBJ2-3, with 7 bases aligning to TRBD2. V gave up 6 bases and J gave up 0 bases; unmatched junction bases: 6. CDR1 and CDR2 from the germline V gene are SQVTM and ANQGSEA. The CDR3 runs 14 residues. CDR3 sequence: CSVPHSGSTDTQYF. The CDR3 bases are TGCAGCGTCCCCCATAGCGGGAGCACAGATACGCAGTATTTT.

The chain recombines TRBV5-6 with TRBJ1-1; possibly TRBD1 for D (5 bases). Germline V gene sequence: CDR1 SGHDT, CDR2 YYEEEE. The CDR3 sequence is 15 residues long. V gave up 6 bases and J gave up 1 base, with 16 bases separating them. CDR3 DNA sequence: TGTGCCAGCAAGGAGTTAGGGGCCCAGAACACTGAAGCTTTCTTT. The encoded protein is CASKELGAQNTEAFF. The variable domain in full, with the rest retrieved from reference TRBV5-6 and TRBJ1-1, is DAGVTQSPTHLIKTRGQQVTLRCSPKSGHDTVSWYQQALGQGPQFIFQYYEEEERQRGNFPDRFSGHQFPNYSSELNVNALLLGDSALYLCASKELGAQNTEAFFGQGTRLTVV.

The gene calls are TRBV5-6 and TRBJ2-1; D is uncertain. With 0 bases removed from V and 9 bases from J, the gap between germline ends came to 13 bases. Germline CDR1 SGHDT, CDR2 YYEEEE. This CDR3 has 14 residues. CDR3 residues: CASSLDRTSGEQFF. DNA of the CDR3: TGTGCCAGCAGCTTGGATCGAACCTCGGGTGAGCAGTTCTTC.

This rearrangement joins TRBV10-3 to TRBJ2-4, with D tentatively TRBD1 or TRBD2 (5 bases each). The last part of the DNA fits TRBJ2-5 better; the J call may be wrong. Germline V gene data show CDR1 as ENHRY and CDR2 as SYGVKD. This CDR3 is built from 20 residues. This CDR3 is CAISESIEGKETGQQKTQYF. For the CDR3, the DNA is TGTGCCATCAGTGAGTCAATCGAGGGGAAAGAAACAGGCCAACAAAAGACCCAGTACTTC.